This T cell receptor (beta chain) was found in a study of cytomegalovirus exposure and HLA in healthy donors. Study outcomes and limitations: Donors belonging to an Asian-associated ancestry cluster reportedly showed fewer N-insertions in productive TCRs than the roughly 700-donor mean, according to what a later analysis found. Rarity held for most TCR sequences, but there were some public TCRs that occurred in many donors.

PCR involved 60 Vbeta and 13 Jbeta primers. Using immunoSEQ multiplex PCR, the repertoire was profiled, and TCRdb retains in-frame clones only, with some absent. The sample gives around 190,000 clones, approximately 85% of which show up once; about 2.3% is in the top ten. For this clone: No antigen is known for it.

Donors were ostensibly healthy at sampling, although undocumented immune exposures were probable. The CDR3 sequence is 15 residues long. V lost 5 bases to trimming and J lost 7 bases; unmatched junction nucleotides: 8. The germline V gene has CDR1 SEHNR and CDR2 FQNEAQ (reference sequence). The J gene is TRBJ1-5, the V gene TRBV7-9, with 10 bases lining up with TRBD1. This receptor was identified in a woman between 50 and 59 years old in good health and CMV-seronegative. Sequencing was carried out using PBMCs. This CDR3 reads CASSQGQGTRQPQHF. The CDR3 bases are TGTGCCAGCAGCCAGGGACAGGGGACCCGGCAGCCCCAGCATTTT.